This T cell receptor (beta chain) was recovered during a study of blood T cell repertoires in COVID-19. Study in general: COVID-19 samples collected from the United States, Italy and Spain covered acute and convalescent phases. T cells, B-cell-depleted T cells, or PBMCs provided the cDNA or gDNA that served as material.

CDR1 and CDR2 (germline): SNHLY, FYNNEI. Unmatched junction bases numbered 5, after V lost 6 bases and J lost 1 base. The CDR3 consists of 15 residues. Original data processing: The assay estimated nucleated cells by amplifying reference gene primers. The assay was immunoSEQ multiplex PCR, and TCRdb's table has in-frame clones only and misses some. The D gene and trimming were derived from the DNA, and the V and J assignments and clone size from that table. Among over 90,000 clones listed, over 75% were seen once. This chain uses TRBV2 with TRBJ2-3, with 9 bases lining up with TRBD1. This TCR derives from a human donor in a cohort sampled during active or convalescent COVID-19. Sequenced sample: peripheral blood. CDR3 sequence (DNA): TGTGCCAGCAGGCGCCGGGACAGGGGCACAGATACGCAGTATTTT. This codes for CASRRRDRGTDTQYF.